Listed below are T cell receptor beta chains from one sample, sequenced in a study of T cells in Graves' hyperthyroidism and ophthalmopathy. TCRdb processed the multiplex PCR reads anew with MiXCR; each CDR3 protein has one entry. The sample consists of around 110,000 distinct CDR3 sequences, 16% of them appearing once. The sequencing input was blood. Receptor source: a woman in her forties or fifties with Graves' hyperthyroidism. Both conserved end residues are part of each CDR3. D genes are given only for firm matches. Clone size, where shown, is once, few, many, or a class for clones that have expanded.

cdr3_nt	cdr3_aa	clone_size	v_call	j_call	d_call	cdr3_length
TGCAGTGCTAGAGATGGGGGACAGCATGGAGATCAGCCCCAGCATTTT	CSARDGGQHGDQPQHF	many	TRBV20-1	TRBJ1-5	TRBD1	16
TGTGCCAGGGACAGGGCCCCCAATCAGCCCCAGCATTTT	CARDRAPNQPQHF	many	TRBV7-9	TRBJ1-5	TRBD1	13
TGTGCCAGCAGCTCTGGACAGGGGGCGAGCACTGAAGCTTTCTTT	CASSSGQGASTEAFF	few	TRBV5-6	TRBJ1-1	TRBD1	15
TGCAGTGCCGCCATAACAGGGGATCGTGGCTACACCTTC	CSAAITGDRGYTF	many	TRBV20-1	TRBJ1-2	TRBD1	13
TGTGCCAGCAGCTTGTTACCGGGGCCCTACTATGGCTACACCTTC	CASSLLPGPYYGYTF	many	TRBV5-8	TRBJ1-2	.	15
TGTGCCAGCAGTGATGGGGTAGCGGGAGACGAGCAGTACTTC	CASSDGVAGDEQYF	.	TRBV6-1	TRBJ2-7	TRBD2	14
TGTGCCAGCAGCCAAGATCCGACGGGACTAGGGGTTGGTGAGCAGTTCTTC	CASSQDPTGLGVGEQFF	.	TRBV4-2	TRBJ2-1	TRBD2	17
TGCAGTGCTAGAGCTGGCAGCGACAATCAGCCCCAGCATTTT	CSARAGSDNQPQHF	many	TRBV20-1	TRBJ1-5	.	14
TGTGCCAGCAGTGAAAGACTAGCCGGCGGGGAGCTGTTTTTT	CASSERLAGGELFF	many	TRBV2	TRBJ2-2	TRBD2	14
TGTGCCAGCAGCGTAGTTTCGGGGGCGGAATTCTACGAGCAGTACTTC	CASSVVSGAEFYEQYF	few	TRBV9	TRBJ2-7	.	16
TGTGCCAGCAGTCTTTTCTTTGCCGGGGTGTATAGCAATCAGCCCCAGCATTTT	CASSLFFAGVYSNQPQHF	many	TRBV6-1	TRBJ1-5	.	18
TGTGCCAGCAGCTTAAGGCCAGTTAATAATTCACCCCTCCACTTT	CASSLRPVNNSPLHF	.	TRBV7-3	TRBJ1-6	.	15